The sequence of this T cell receptor beta chain was determined in a study of cytomegalovirus exposure and HLA in healthy donors. Clones were sequenced by immunoSEQ multiplex PCR, and TCRdb holds only the in-frame ones, with some missing. The sample lists some 170,000 clones; around 82% were seen once. The CDR3 totals 17 residues. V trimming: 1 base; J trimming: 3 bases; junction bases outside the gene matches: 7. CDR1 and CDR2 (germline): LGHNA, YNFKEQ. Sample: PBMCs. This chain uses TRBV4-2 with TRBJ2-5, with 11 nucleotides matching TRBD2. This TCR was recovered from a young man in good health and CMV-seropositive. DNA of the CDR3: TGTGCCAGCAGCCAAGTCGCGGCTAGCGGGAGGAAAGAGACCCAGTACTTC. As protein: CASSQVAASGRKETQYF.